Each of the 11 T cell receptor beta chains below was sequenced from the same sample in a study of T-cell memory formation after mild COVID-19. In TCRdb, the 5' RACE reads were re-called with MiXCR into one record per CDR3 protein. The table lists about 170,000 distinct CDR3 sequences, about an eighth of them singletons. The sample taken for sequencing was PBMCs or a T cell subset sorted from them (not recorded which). These receptors were obtained from a man aged 18 to 30 who had mild COVID-19 (a few samples of this study predate the infection). Cell type and time point are not known.

A few counts support this clonotype. The chain employs TRBV9 and TRBJ2-5, with D possibly being TRBD1 or TRBD2 (5 bases each). The CDR3 is 14 amino acids. Looked up from germline, CDR1 is SGDLS and CDR2 is YYNGEE. V was shortened by 2 bases and J by 9 bases, with 17 bases between the two germline ends. The CDR3 DNA reads as TGTGCCAGCAGCGTGTCCCACCTGGGGGTCGCCCAGTACTTC. Its protein product is CASSVSHLGVAQYF.

This clonotype occurred a few times. The chain uses TRBV7-2 and TRBJ2-7, with TRBD1 as a possible D gene (8 bases). With 3 bases removed from V and 4 bases from J, the gap between germline ends came to 16 bases. CDR3 length equals 15 residues. CDR1 and CDR2 (germline): SGHTA, FQGNSA. CDR3 DNA sequence: TGTGCCAGCAGCTTCCGGACAGGGCGGGGGTACGAGCAGTACTTC. It specifies CASSFRTGRGYEQYF.

The sample holds a few counts of this clonotype. The chain is built from TRBV27 and TRBJ2-7, with 8 bases fitting TRBD2. Germline V gene lookup returns CDR1 MNHEY and CDR2 SMNVEV (reference sequence). Trimming took 4 bases from V and 0 from J; bases not matched to a gene: 8. The CDR3 consists of 16 residues. CDR3 in DNA: TGTGCCAGCAGTTACTCGGGGGGGCCGGGCTCCTACGAGCAGTACGTC. This translates into CASSYSGGPGSYEQYV.

This chain links TRBV2 with TRBJ2-5, with D unresolved. The CDR3 totals 12 residues. V dropped 2 bases and J dropped 5 bases, with 6 bases sitting between them. CDR1 is SNHLY, CDR2 FYNNEI, per germline. CDR3 protein: CASSEFLETQYF. The CDR3 DNA reads TGTGCCAGCAGTGAATTTTTGGAGACCCAGTACTTC.

The chain couples TRBV6-6 to TRBJ1-2; 8 nucleotides agree with TRBD1. The CDR3 totals 15 residues. With 2 bases clipped from V and 5 bases from J, the junction kept 7 bases outside the gene matches. Germline lookup yields CDR1 MNHNY and CDR2 SVGAGI (reference sequence). The CDR3 sequence is CASSYLAGGCYGYTF. The DNA of the CDR3 is TGTGCCAGCAGTTACCTTGCAGGGGGCTGTTATGGCTACACCTTC.

The gene calls are TRBV21-1 and TRBJ1-1; TRBD1, as called in the table, went unchecked against the DNA. TRBV21-1 is a known pseudogene. There are 14 residues in the CDR3. The DNA of the CDR3 is TGTGCCAGCAGCAAAGACAGGGTGAACACTGAAGCTTTCTTT. This codes for CASSKDRVNTEAFF.

This clonotype was observed a handful of times. V usage is TRBV2 and J usage is TRBJ2-7; unclear D gene. Trimming removed 5 bases at V and 4 bases at J, with 6 bases between. The germline V gene encodes CDR1 SNHLY and CDR2 FYNNEI. The CDR3 spans 11 residues. The CDR3: CASSRLYEQYV. The CDR3 DNA is TGTGCCAGCAGTAGGCTTTACGAGCAGTACGTC.

This clonotype was seen a few times. This chain joins TRBV5-1 and TRBJ1-2, with a possible D match to TRBD1 (6 bases). The CDR3 extends over 15 amino acids. Trimming removed 0 bases from V and 4 bases from J, with 13 bases in between. The germline V gene has CDR1 SGHRS and CDR2 YFSETQ. CDR3 bases: TGCGCCAGCAGCTTGGAGGGGGTCGGACCCTATGGCTACACCTTC. As protein: CASSLEGVGPYGYTF.

J is TRBJ2-3 and V is TRBV7-2; 8 positions agree with TRBD2. The CDR3 sequence is 15 residues long. V was clipped by 0 bases and J by 2 bases; unmatched bases: 1. Germline V CDR1 and CDR2: SGHTA, FQGNSA. CDR3 residues: CASSLAGGATDTQYF. CDR3 coding DNA: TGTGCCAGCAGCTTAGCCGGGGGGGCCACAGATACGCAGTATTTT. Full variable domain (outside the CDR3, taken from reference TRBV7-2 and TRBJ2-3): GAGVSQSPSNKVTEKGKDVELRCDPISGHTALYWYRQSLGQGLEFLIYFQGNSAPDKSGLPSDRFSAERTGGSVSTLTIQRTQQEDSAVYLCASSLAGGATDTQYFGPGTRLTVL.

V usage is TRBV5-1 and J usage is TRBJ2-3; no clear D gene. The V gene lost 4 bases and the J gene lost 2 bases, with 11 bases spanning the gap. Germline V lookup: CDR1 SGHRS, CDR2 YFSETQ. This CDR3 region has 14 residues. Written as DNA, the CDR3 is TGCGCCAGCAGCCCCCGAAGCGACACAGATACGCAGTATTTT. Amino acids: CASSPRSDTDTQYF.

The V and J genes are TRBV7-9 and TRBJ1-5; D is undetermined. The CDR3 has 15 amino acids. In germline, CDR1 is SEHNR, CDR2 FQNEAQ (reference sequence). V lost 2 bases and J lost 1, with 9 bases in between. As DNA, the CDR3 is TGTGCCAGCAGCTTATCTGGTTTGAGCAATCAGCCCCAGCATTTT. Its protein product is CASSLSGLSNQPQHF.